One sample yielded the 23 T cell receptor beta chains listed below, sequenced in a study of response to subunit inactivated influenza vaccine (dated by TCRdb to 2016 to 2018). The library was prepared using RT-PCR. The listed sequencing device is Illumina HiSeq 2500. TCRdb applied fastp at Q25 and MiXCR to the public reads, then kept only in-frame beta chains. Every distinct CDR3 protein forms one entry, paired with its most common genes and DNA. In all, the sample holds just under 550,000 distinct CDR3 sequences, and under 30% of those were seen once. 2.8% of the sample comes from the top ten. The data also belong to a second study, concerning T cells expressing NK-cell markers. The second paper further reports: The TCR beta cDNA libraries were made using 5'RACE template switching, a step that added both a universal primer site and unique molecular identifiers.

This sample comprised CD4+ T cells sorted from PBMCs, obtained approximately 13 days after vaccination. Receptors originate from a man in his fifties who received an inactivated influenza vaccine. Donor details come from another sample of the same person, matched by shared clones.

On this clonotype: Since the CDR3 does not end with the conserved phenylalanine or tryptophan, this likely comes from a read error. Because the CDR3's place on the DNA is in doubt, the DNA is left out and the CDR3 is given as listed by TCRdb. The rearrangement joins TRBV21-1 to TRBJ2-7. TRBV21-1 is deemed a pseudogene. Including both end residues, the CDR3 is 9 amino acids long. This chain's CDR3 is CASSKERDL.

This rearrangement joins TRBV4-2 to TRBJ2-2; D ambiguous. From germline, CDR1 is LGHNA and CDR2 YNFKEQ. The CDR3 is 14 amino acids. V shed 3 bases and J shed 7 bases, with 12 bases lying between them. CDR3 bases: TGTGCCAGCAGCCAGCCTAATTCTGACGGGGAGCTGTTTTTT. Translation: CASSQPNSDGELFF.

This clonotype was seen a few times. The V and J genes are TRBV29-1 and TRBJ2-1, with D possibly being TRBD1 (5 bases). This CDR3 comprises 15 residues. Deletions cut 1 base from V and 5 bases from J, with 15 bases between. Per the germline V gene, CDR1 is SQVTM and CDR2 is ANQGSEA. CDR3 sequence (DNA): TGCAGCGTTGAAGGGTTAGGGGCGACCCACAATGAGCAGTTCTTC. Translated: CSVEGLGATHNEQFF.

The gene calls are TRBV12-3 or TRBV12-4 and TRBJ1-2; 9 bases agree with TRBD1. Unmatched junction bases numbered 9, after V lost 6 bases and J lost 4 bases. The CDR3 is made up of 15 amino acids. The CDR3 sequence is CASRQNRGQRYGYTF. DNA for the CDR3: TGTGCCAGCAGACAAAACAGGGGGCAGCGCTATGGCTACACCTTC.

This clonotype appeared a few times. The chain employs TRBV12-3 or TRBV12-4 and TRBJ2-7, with 9 bases that match TRBD1. This CDR3 is 15 amino acids long. The V and J ends lost 6 bases and 4 bases, in that order; junction bases with no gene match: 10. This CDR3 reads CASSTGQGWRYEQYF. The CDR3 nucleotides read TGTGCCAGCAGCACGGGACAGGGATGGCGATACGAGCAGTACTTC.

A few counts support this clonotype. The rearrangement uses TRBV7-2 and TRBJ2-5, with D perhaps assigned TRBD1 or TRBD2 (6 bases each). The V gene lost 8 bases and the J gene lost 4 bases, with 14 bases spanning the gap. There are 13 residues in the CDR3. Germline V lookup: CDR1 SGHTA, CDR2 FQGNSA. The CDR3 coding sequence is TGTGCCAGCGGAGGGGGAGTAAGAGAGACCCAGTACTTC. Translating gives CASGGGVRETQYF. Variable domain in full (rest from reference TRBV7-2 and TRBJ2-5): GAGVSQSPSNKVTEKGKDVELRCDPISGHTALYWYRQSLGQGLEFLIYFQGNSAPDKSGLPSDRFSAERTGGSVSTLTIQRTQQEDSAVYLCASGGGVRETQYFGPGTRLLVL.

The J gene is TRBJ2-2, the V gene TRBV7-9, with 9 bases identical to TRBD1. The junction had 11 bases not matched to a gene; V was cut back by 5 bases and J by 4 bases. Germline CDR1 is SEHNR and CDR2 is FQNEAQ (reference sequence). The CDR3 totals 17 residues. CDR3 nucleotides: TGTGCCAGCAGCCCCCCCTTGAGGACAGGGGTCACCGGGGAGCTGTTTTTT. Protein product: CASSPPLRTGVTGELFF.

This sequence joins TRBV5-1 and TRBJ2-1, with 14 bases lining up with TRBD2. Germline loops: CDR1 SGHRS, CDR2 YFSETQ. V shed 2 bases and J 3 bases; nucleotides not matched to a gene: 1. The CDR3 sequence is 16 residues long. The CDR3 spells CASSFGTSGGYNEQFF. The DNA of the CDR3 is TGCGCCAGCAGCTTCGGGACTAGCGGGGGCTACAATGAGCAGTTCTTC.

This clonotype was recorded a few times. V is TRBV4-2 and J is TRBJ2-7; D remains unclear. CDR1 is LGHNA, CDR2 YNFKEQ, per germline. The CDR3 is 13 residues long. V shed 0 bases and J shed 1 base, with 4 bases lying between them. The CDR3 loop reads CASSQELSYEQYF. In DNA, the CDR3 is TGTGCCAGCAGCCAAGAGTTATCCTACGAGCAGTACTTC.

DNA for the CDR3: TGTGCCAGCAGTCGGGGACAGCTAGCAACTAATGAAAAACTGTTTTTT. Residues: CASSRGQLATNEKLFF. The chain has TRBV6-1 and TRBJ1-4; 7 bases are a match to TRBD1. The CDR3 spans 16 residues. CDR1 and CDR2 (germline): MNHNS, SASEGT. After removal of 5 bases from V and 0 bases from J, the junction contained 6 bases not matched to a gene.

This clonotype was seen a handful of times. The chain's CDR3 is CASSGGQGGTDTQYF. The DNA for the CDR3 is TGTGCCAGCAGCGGGGGACAGGGAGGCACAGATACGCAGTATTTT. The chain joins TRBV4-2 to TRBJ2-3; 9 bases map to TRBD1. The CDR3 sequence is 15 residues long. Germline V CDR1 and CDR2: LGHNA, YNFKEQ. The J segment lost 1 base and the V segment lost 5 bases, leaving 4 bases of the junction unmatched.

Only a few counts were recorded for this clonotype. The genes are TRBV12-3 or TRBV12-4 and TRBJ2-4; no clear D gene. The CDR3 is made up of 16 amino acids. Trimming removed 1 base from V and 0 bases from J, with 10 bases in between. For the CDR3, the DNA is TGTGCCAGCAGTTTAGAGGGTGCTCTAGCCAAAAACATTCAGTACTTC. Its protein is CASSLEGALAKNIQYF.

This clonotype appeared a few times. The V gene is TRBV6-1, the J gene TRBJ1-1, with 8 bases that match TRBD1. Germline loops: CDR1 MNHNS, CDR2 SASEGT. This CDR3 spans 14 amino acids. V was clipped by 6 bases and J by 7 bases; unmatched bases: 10. CDR3 sequence (DNA): TGTGCCAGCAGCCCGACAGGGGTCAGCGGTGAAGCTTTCTTT. It is translated as CASSPTGVSGEAFF.

This chain uses TRBV9 with TRBJ2-2; 8 nucleotides align to TRBD2. The germline CDR1 and CDR2 sequences are SGDLS and YYNGEE. With 4 bases clipped from V and 5 bases from J, the junction kept 7 bases outside the gene matches. CDR3 length: 15 amino acids. CDR3 amino acids: CASSTSGSSTGELFF. The CDR3 nucleotides are TGTGCCAGCAGCACAAGCGGGAGTAGTACCGGGGAGCTGTTTTTT.

The V gene is TRBV12-3 or TRBV12-4, the J gene TRBJ1-4, with 7 bases fitting TRBD1. Trimming removed 6 bases from V and 5 bases from J; junction bases left unmatched: 9. This CDR3 spans 15 amino acids. The CDR3 here is CASRSDRDPNEKLFF. The CDR3 DNA reads TGTGCCAGCAGATCCGACAGGGATCCCAATGAAAAACTGTTTTTT.

The chain has TRBV12-3 or TRBV12-4 and TRBJ2-2; unclear D gene. The CDR3 spans 14 residues. V shed 3 bases and J shed 6 bases, with 11 bases lying between them. In DNA, the CDR3 is TGTGCCAGCAGTTTTGGCTCCACCTCCGGGGAGCTGTTTTTT. This sequence encodes CASSFGSTSGELFF.

The V call is TRBV4-3, the J call TRBJ2-5; D is possibly TRBD1 (5 bases). This CDR3 is built from 15 residues. V was pared by 1 base and J by 1 base, with 10 bases between. CDR1 is LGHNA and CDR2 is YSLEER in the germline V gene. The CDR3 DNA sequence: TGCGCCAGCAGCCAAGGTTATCAGGGCCAAGAGACCCAGTACTTC. It translates to CASSQGYQGQETQYF.

The chain combines TRBV6-2 or TRBV6-3 with TRBJ1-5; 9 nucleotides match TRBD1. Germline trimming cut 2 bases from V and 5 bases from J; bases unmatched to any gene: 4. Germline CDR1 and CDR2: MNHEY and SVGEGT. CDR3 length: 15 residues. Here the CDR3 reads CASSYTGQGHQPQHF. For the CDR3, the DNA is TGTGCCAGCAGTTACACGGGACAGGGACATCAGCCCCAGCATTTT.

This clonotype was counted a few times. The chain carries TRBV7-9 and TRBJ2-1; D gene ambiguous. The CDR3 covers 12 residues. The ends were cut back, 4 bases at V and 6 bases at J, with 7 bases in the middle. From germline, CDR1 is SEHNR and CDR2 FQNEAQ (reference sequence). CDR3: CASSSPPNEQFF. In nucleotides, the CDR3 is TGTGCCAGCAGCTCCCCACCCAATGAGCAGTTCTTC.

This clonotype was seen more than once but under ten times. The rearrangement uses TRBV20-1 and TRBJ2-5, with TRBD2 matching 10 bases. Unmatched junction bases numbered 6, after V lost 2 bases and J lost 3 bases. The length of the CDR3 is 15 residues. CDR1 DFQATT and CDR2 SNEGSKA come from the germline V gene (reference sequence). CDR3 sequence reads: CSARPYLAGEETQYF. The CDR3 DNA sequence: TGCAGTGCTAGACCCTACCTAGCGGGAGAAGAGACCCAGTACTTC.

This clonotype was seen many times. V and J are TRBV6-1 and TRBJ1-1; TRBD1 is a possible D gene (5 bases). Trimming removed 3 bases from V and 4 bases from J, with 12 bases in between. This CDR3 is built from 14 residues. The germline V gene encodes CDR1 MNHNS and CDR2 SASEGT. The CDR3 DNA reads as TGTGCCAGCAGTGAGGGGGTTGTCGGCACTGAAGCTTTCTTT. Protein product: CASSEGVVGTEAFF.

This clonotype was counted between two and nine times. This sequence joins TRBV29-1 and TRBJ1-1, with D perhaps matching TRBD1 (5 bases). Germline V gene lookup returns CDR1 SQVTM and CDR2 ANQGSEA. This CDR3 is 14 amino acids long. V was pared by 4 bases and J by 0 bases, with 12 bases between. The CDR3 bases are TGCAGCGTTGCACCCGGGACGGTGAACACTGAAGCTTTCTTT. It is translated as CSVAPGTVNTEAFF.

This clonotype was observed a handful of times. The chain employs TRBV19 and TRBJ2-2, with D tentatively TRBD1 (6 bases). This CDR3 spans 17 amino acids. V was shortened by 6 bases and J by 6 bases, with 23 bases between the two germline ends. Looked up from germline, CDR1 is LNHDA and CDR2 is SQIVND (reference sequence). CDR3 loop: CASSSRGTRGFSGELFF. The CDR3 DNA reads as TGTGCCAGTAGCTCAAGGGGGACCCGGGGCTTTTCCGGGGAGCTGTTTTTT.